This T cell receptor beta chain derives from a study of cytomegalovirus exposure and HLA in healthy donors. CDR1 LNHDA and CDR2 SQIVND come from the germline V gene (reference sequence). V lost 5 bases to trimming and J lost 2 bases, with 18 bases between them. The CDR3 has 16 amino acids. The PCR was carried out with 60 Vbeta primers and 13 Jbeta primers. Clones were sequenced by immunoSEQ multiplex PCR, and TCRdb holds only the in-frame ones, with some missing. The table for this sample gives some 64,000 clones. Among the donors, all were healthy bone marrow donors. On this clone itself: The antigen remains unidentified.

Study results and limitations: Some V segments (TRBV6-2 and TRBV6-3 among them) were excluded as indistinguishable. The study listed 150 to 200 cytomegalovirus-associated TCR beta chains. Among the CMV-associated chains, three were confirmed in vitro as specific for CMV antigens.

The sample taken for sequencing was PBMCs. The clonotype comes from a woman aged 25 to 39 in good health and CMV-seronegative. The chain recombines TRBV19 with TRBJ1-2, with D maybe TRBD1 (5 bases). CDR3 nucleotides: TGTGCCAGTAGTCCCGGGGACTCCCAAAGAAACTATGGCTACACCTTC. Its protein is CASSPGDSQRNYGYTF.